Each of the 2 T cell receptor beta chains below was sequenced from the same sample in a study of beta chain features in type 1 diabetes. Study observations and caveats: Shortening that was moderate but significant affected the TCRB CDR3s of Type 1 diabetes patients in all four CD4+ subsets.

Expressed TCRB transcripts were sequenced after all isolated RNA was converted to cDNA. Sequencing was performed with immunoSEQ multiplex PCR; in TCRdb, only in-frame clones are kept and a portion is missing. Of some 350,000 clones in the sample, roughly 14% were seen once. Their antigens remain unidentified. Input material: naive CD4+ T cells from blood. Every receptor here comes from a woman aged 18-29 years with type 1 diabetes.

This clone was detected only a few times. This rearrangement joins TRBV30 to TRBJ1-2; D is unresolved. CDR1 is GTSNPN, CDR2 SVGIG, per germline (reference sequence). V lost 0 bases to trimming and J lost 8 bases, with 10 bases between them. CDR3 length: 12 amino acids. In DNA form, the CDR3 reads TGTGCCTGGAGTGTCGGGTTTCGCGGCTACACCTTC. Its protein product is CAWSVGFRGYTF. The whole variable domain, filled in from reference TRBV30 and TRBJ1-2, reads SQTIHQWPATLVQPVGSPLSLECTVEGTSNPNLYWYRQAAGRGLQLLFYSVGIGQISSEVPQNLSASRPQDRQFILSSKKLLLSDSGFYLCAWSVGFRGYTFGSGTRLTVV.

This clone appeared a few times. The chain carries TRBV7-3 and TRBJ2-7; D uncertain. Trimming removed 2 bases from V and 0 bases from J, with 5 bases in between. Germline V CDR1 and CDR2: SGHTA, FQGTGA. The CDR3 sequence is 13 residues long. This chain's CDR3 is CASSLQDSYEQYF. Written as DNA, the CDR3 is TGTGCCAGCAGCTTACAGGACTCCTACGAGCAGTACTTC.